Described below is a single TCR beta chain sequence and its context. Its antigen is unidentified. The J segment lost 4 bases and the V segment lost 3 bases, leaving 5 bases of the junction unmatched. Germline V CDR1 and CDR2: SEHNR, FQNEAQ (reference sequence). The CDR3 is made up of 14 amino acids. These data belong to a study of Graves' ophthalmopathy and Graves' hyperthyroidism. For repertoire sequencing, the TCR beta CDR3 regions were amplified from RNA transcripts. HTBI-primed first-round RT-PCR preceded second-round multiplex PCR. TCRdb itself ran the multiplex PCR reads through MiXCR, one entry per CDR3 protein. Seen here are roughly 700,000 distinct CDR3 sequences, 40% observed once, and the top ten hold approximately 46%. Notes on the study in general: The model predicted ophthalmopathy progression with roughly 70% sensitivity and around 72% specificity. Appearing in blood as well were most expanded thyroid clonotypes above 0.001 frequency.

The chain joins TRBV7-9 to TRBJ1-2, with 7 positions matching TRBD1. Sequenced input: peripheral blood. The source is an adult man with Graves' ophthalmopathy. CDR3 sequence reads: CASSLEGASYGYTF. CDR3 nucleotides: TGTGCCAGCAGCTTGGAGGGGGCGAGCTATGGCTACACCTTC.